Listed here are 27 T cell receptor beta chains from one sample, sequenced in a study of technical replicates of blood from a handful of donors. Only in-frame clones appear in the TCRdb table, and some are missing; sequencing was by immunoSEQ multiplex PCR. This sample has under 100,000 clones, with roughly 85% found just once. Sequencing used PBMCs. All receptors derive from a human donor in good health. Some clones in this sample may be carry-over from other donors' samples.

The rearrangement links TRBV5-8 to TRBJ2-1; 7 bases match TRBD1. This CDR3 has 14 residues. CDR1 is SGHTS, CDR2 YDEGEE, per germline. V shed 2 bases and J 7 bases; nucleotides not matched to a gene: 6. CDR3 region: CASSLYRGRNEQFF. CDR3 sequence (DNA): TGTGCCAGCAGCTTATACAGGGGTAGAAATGAGCAGTTCTTC.

The CDR3 region is CASSMDRVGYTF. CDR3 DNA sequence: TGTGCCAGCAGCATGGACAGGGTTGGCTACACCTTC. This chain connects TRBV7-9 to TRBJ1-2; TRBD1 matches 8 bases. CDR3 size: 12 residues. V shed 5 bases and J 7 bases; nucleotides not matched to a gene: 3. Germline V gives CDR1 SEHNR, CDR2 FQNEAQ (reference sequence).

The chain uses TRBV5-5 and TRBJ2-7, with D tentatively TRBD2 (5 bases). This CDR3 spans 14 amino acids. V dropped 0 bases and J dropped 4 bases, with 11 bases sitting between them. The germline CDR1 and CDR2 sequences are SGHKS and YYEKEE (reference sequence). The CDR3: CASSLGFGGYEQYF. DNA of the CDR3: TGTGCCAGCAGCTTGGGGTTCGGAGGTTACGAGCAGTACTTC.

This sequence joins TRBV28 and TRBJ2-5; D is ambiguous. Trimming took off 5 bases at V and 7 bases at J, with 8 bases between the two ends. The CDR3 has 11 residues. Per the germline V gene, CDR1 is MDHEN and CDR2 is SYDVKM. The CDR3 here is CASSAIGTQYF. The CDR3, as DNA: TGTGCCAGCAGTGCTATCGGGACCCAGTACTTC.

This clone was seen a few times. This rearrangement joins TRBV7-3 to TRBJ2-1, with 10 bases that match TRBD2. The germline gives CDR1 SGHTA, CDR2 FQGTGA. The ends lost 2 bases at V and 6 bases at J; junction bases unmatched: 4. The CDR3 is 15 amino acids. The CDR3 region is CASSLASGSPNEQFF. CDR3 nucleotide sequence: TGTGCCAGCAGCTTAGCTAGCGGGAGTCCCAATGAGCAGTTCTTC.

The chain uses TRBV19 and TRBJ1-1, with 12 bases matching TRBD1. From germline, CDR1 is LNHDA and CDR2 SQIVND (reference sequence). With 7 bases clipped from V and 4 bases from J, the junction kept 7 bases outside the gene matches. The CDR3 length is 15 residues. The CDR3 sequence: CASIPGTGGLTEAFF. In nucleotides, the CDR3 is TGTGCCAGTATACCAGGGACAGGGGGCCTCACTGAAGCTTTCTTT. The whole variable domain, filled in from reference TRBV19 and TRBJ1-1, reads DGGITQSPKYLFRKEGQNVTLSCEQNLNHDAMYWYRQDPGQGLRLIYYSQIVNDFQKGDIAEGYSVSREKKESFPLTVTSAQKNPTAFYLCASIPGTGGLTEAFFGQGTRLTVV.

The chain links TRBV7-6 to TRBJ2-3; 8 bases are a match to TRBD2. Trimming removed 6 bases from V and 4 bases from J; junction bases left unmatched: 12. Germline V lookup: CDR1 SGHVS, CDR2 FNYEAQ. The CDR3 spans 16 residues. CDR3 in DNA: TGTGCCAGCAGAATAGGCAGCGGGGGATCACCAGATACGCAGTATTTT. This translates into CASRIGSGGSPDTQYF.

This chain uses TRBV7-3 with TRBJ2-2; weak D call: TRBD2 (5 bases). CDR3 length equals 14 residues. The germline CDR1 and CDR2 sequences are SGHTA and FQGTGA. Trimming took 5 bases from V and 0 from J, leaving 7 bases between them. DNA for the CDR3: TGTGCCAGCAGCCTCGGGGCGAACACCGGGGAGCTGTTTTTT. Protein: CASSLGANTGELFF.

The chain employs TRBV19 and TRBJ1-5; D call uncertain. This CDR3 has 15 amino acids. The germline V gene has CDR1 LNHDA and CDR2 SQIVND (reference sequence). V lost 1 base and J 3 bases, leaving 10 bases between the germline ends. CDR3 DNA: TGTGCCAGTAGTATAGGTGCCGGGGTCAATCAGCCCCAGCATTTT. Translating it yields CASSIGAGVNQPQHF.

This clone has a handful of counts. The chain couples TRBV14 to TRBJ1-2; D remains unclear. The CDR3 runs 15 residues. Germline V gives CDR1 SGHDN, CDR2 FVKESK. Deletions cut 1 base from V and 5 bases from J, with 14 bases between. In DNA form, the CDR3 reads TGTGCCAGCAGCCAAGGGTTCGGGGTCCGGTATGGCTACACCTTC. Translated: CASSQGFGVRYGYTF. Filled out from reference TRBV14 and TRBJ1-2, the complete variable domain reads EAGVTQFPSHSVIEKGQTVTLRCDPISGHDNLYWYRRVMGKEIKFLLHFVKESKQDESGMPNNRFLAERTGGTYSTLKVQPAELEDSGVYFCASSQGFGVRYGYTFGSGTRLTVV.

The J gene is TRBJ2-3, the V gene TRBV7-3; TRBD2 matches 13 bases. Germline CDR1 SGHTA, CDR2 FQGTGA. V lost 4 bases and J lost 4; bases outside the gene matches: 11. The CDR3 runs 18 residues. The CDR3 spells CASSYGLAGEGWADTQYF. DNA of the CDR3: TGTGCCAGCAGCTACGGACTAGCGGGAGAGGGGTGGGCAGATACGCAGTATTTT.

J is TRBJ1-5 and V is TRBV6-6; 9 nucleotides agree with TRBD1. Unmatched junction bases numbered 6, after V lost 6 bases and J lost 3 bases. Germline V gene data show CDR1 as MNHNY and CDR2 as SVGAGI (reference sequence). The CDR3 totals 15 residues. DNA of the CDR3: TGTGCCAGCAGGCGGGGACAGGGCTTCAATCAGCCCCAGCATTTT. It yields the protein CASRRGQGFNQPQHF.

This CDR3 reads CASSILAGAYNEQFF. In DNA, the CDR3 is TGCGCCAGCAGCATTCTAGCGGGAGCCTACAATGAGCAGTTCTTC. This chain links TRBV5-1 with TRBJ2-1, with 10 bases aligning to TRBD2. Germline V gives CDR1 SGHRS, CDR2 YFSETQ. This CDR3 contains 15 residues. With V trimmed by 4 bases and J by 2 bases, 3 bases remained unmatched. Using reference TRBV5-1 and TRBJ2-1 for the parts outside the CDR3, the full variable domain is KAGVTQTPRYLIKTRGQQVTLSCSPISGHRSVSWYQQTPGQGLQFLFEYFSETQRNKGNFPGRFSGRQFSNSRSEMNVSTLELGDSALYLCASSILAGAYNEQFFGPGTRLTVL.

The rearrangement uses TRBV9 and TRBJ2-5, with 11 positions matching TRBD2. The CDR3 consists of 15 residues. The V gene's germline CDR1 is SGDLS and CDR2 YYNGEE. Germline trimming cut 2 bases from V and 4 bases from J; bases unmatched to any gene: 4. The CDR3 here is CASSVGLAAGETQYF. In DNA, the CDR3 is TGTGCCAGCAGCGTGGGACTAGCGGCGGGAGAGACCCAGTACTTC.

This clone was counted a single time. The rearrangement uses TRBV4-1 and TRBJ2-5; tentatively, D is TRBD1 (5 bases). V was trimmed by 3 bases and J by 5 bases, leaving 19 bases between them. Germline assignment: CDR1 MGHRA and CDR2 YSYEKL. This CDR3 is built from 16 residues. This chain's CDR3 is CASSHGDSRFKETQYF. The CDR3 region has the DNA TGCGCCAGCAGCCACGGAGACAGCAGATTTAAGGAGACCCAGTACTTC.

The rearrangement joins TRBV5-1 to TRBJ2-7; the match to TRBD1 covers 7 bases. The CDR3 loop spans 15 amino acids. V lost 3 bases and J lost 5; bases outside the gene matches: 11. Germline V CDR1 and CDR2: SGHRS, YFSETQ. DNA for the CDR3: TGCGCCAGCAGCTCAGAGGCAGGGGGAATCCACGAGCAGTACTTC. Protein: CASSSEAGGIHEQYF.

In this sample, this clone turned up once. CDR3 residues: CAWSPGLALKETQYF. CDR3 nucleotides: TGTGCCTGGAGTCCGGGACTAGCGCTCAAGGAGACCCAGTACTTC. The chain uses TRBV30 and TRBJ2-5; TRBD2 matches at 10 bases. Germline V gene data show CDR1 as GTSNPN and CDR2 as SVGIG (reference sequence). CDR3 length equals 15 residues. V lost 2 bases to trimming and J lost 5 bases; unmatched junction nucleotides: 8. Looking up the rest from reference TRBV30 and TRBJ2-5 gives the full variable domain: SQTIHQWPATLVQPVGSPLSLECTVEGTSNPNLYWYRQAAGRGLQLLFYSVGIGQISSEVPQNLSASRPQDRQFILSSKKLLLSDSGFYLCAWSPGLALKETQYFGPGTRLLVL.

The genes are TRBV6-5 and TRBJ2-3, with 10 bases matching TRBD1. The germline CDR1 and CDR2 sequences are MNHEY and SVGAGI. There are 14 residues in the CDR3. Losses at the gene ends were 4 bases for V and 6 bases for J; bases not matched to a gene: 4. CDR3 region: CASSWDRGYDTQYF. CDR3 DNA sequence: TGTGCCAGCAGTTGGGACAGGGGTTATGATACGCAGTATTTT.

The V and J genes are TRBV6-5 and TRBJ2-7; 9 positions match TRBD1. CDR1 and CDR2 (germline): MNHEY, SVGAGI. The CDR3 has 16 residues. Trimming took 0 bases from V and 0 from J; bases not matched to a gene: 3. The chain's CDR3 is CASSYSGTGSSYEQYF. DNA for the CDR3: TGTGCCAGCAGTTACTCTGGGACAGGGAGCTCCTACGAGCAGTACTTC.

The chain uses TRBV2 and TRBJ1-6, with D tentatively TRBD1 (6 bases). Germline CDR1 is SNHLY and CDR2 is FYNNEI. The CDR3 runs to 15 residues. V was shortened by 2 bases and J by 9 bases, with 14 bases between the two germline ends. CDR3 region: CASSESGTRGSPLHF. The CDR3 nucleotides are TGTGCCAGCAGTGAATCCGGGACAAGGGGTTCACCCCTCCACTTT.

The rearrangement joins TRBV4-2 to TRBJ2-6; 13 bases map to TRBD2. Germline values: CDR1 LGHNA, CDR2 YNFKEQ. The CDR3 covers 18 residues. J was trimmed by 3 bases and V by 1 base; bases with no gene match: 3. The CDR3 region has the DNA TGTGCCAGCAGCCAAGCGGGGACTAGCGGGATTGGGGCCAACGTCCTGACTTTC. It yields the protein CASSQAGTSGIGANVLTF.

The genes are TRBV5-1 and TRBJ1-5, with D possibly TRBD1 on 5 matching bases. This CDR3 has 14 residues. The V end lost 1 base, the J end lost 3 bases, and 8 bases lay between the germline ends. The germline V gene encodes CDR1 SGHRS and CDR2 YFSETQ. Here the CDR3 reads CASSLSGYNQPQHF. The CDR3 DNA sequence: TGCGCCAGCAGCTTGTCAGGGTACAATCAGCCCCAGCATTTT.

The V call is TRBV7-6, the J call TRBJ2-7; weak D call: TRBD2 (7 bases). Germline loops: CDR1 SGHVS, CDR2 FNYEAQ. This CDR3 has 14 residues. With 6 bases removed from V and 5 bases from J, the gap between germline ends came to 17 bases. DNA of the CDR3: TGTGCCAGCAGTCCAGGGGACGGGAGGAACGAGCAGTACTTC. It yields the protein CASSPGDGRNEQYF.

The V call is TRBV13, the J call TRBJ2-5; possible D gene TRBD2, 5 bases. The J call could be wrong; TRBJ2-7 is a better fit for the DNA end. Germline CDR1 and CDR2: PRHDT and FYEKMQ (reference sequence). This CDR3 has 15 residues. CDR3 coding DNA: TGTGCCAGCAGCTTAGAAGGAGGAGGTTCCTACGAGCAGTACTTC. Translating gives CASSLEGGGSYEQYF.

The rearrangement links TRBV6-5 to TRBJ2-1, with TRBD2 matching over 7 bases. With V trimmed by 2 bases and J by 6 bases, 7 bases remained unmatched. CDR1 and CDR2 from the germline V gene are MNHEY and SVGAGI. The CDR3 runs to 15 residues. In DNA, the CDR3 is TGTGCCAGCAGTTACCCTGGACTAGTGGGCAATGAGCAGTTCTTC. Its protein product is CASSYPGLVGNEQFF.

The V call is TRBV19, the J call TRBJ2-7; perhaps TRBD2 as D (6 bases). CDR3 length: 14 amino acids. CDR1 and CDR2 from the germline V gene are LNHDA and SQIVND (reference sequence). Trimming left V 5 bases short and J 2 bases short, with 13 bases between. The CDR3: CASSFGSGTYEQYF. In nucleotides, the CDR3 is TGTGCCAGTAGTTTCGGGAGTGGCACCTACGAGCAGTACTTC. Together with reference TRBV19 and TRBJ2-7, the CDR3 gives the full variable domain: DGGITQSPKYLFRKEGQNVTLSCEQNLNHDAMYWYRQDPGQGLRLIYYSQIVNDFQKGDIAEGYSVSREKKESFPLTVTSAQKNPTAFYLCASSFGSGTYEQYFGPGTRLTVT.

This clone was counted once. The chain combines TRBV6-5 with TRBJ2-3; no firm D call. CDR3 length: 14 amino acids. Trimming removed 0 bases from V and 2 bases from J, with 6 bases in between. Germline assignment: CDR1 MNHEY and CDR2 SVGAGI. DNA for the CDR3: TGTGCCAGCAGTTACTCGAGACACACAGATACGCAGTATTTT. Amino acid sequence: CASSYSRHTDTQYF.